These 14 T cell receptor beta chains originate from one sample sequenced in a study of shared clonotypes between healthy human individuals. Assay: immunoSEQ multiplex PCR; the TCRdb copy retains only in-frame clones and omits some. The sample has hundreds of thousands of clones, 96% seen once. Source material: naive CD4+ T cells sorted from blood. Subset meaning: CD45RA+ positively selected. Receptors originate from a woman in her twenties or thirties in good health.

The chain combines TRBV18 with TRBJ1-2; TRBD1 agrees at 7 bases. The CDR3 is made up of 14 amino acids. Unmatched junction bases numbered 5, after V lost 3 bases and J lost 4 bases. The germline V gene encodes CDR1 KGHSH and CDR2 LQKENI. The CDR3, as DNA: TGTGCCAGCTCACCTCGACAGGGAGCCTATGGCTACACCTTC. Translated: CASSPRQGAYGYTF. The variable domain in full, completed from reference TRBV18 and TRBJ1-2, reads NAGVMQNPRHLVRRRGQEARLRCSPMKGHSHVYWYRQLPEEGLKFMVYLQKENIIDESGMPKERFSAEFPKEGPSILRIQQVVRGDSAAYFCASSPRQGAYGYTFGSGTRLTVV.

V gene TRBV5-6 combines with J gene TRBJ1-5; 10 bases map to TRBD1. Germline CDR1 and CDR2: SGHDT and YYEEEE. The CDR3 has 18 amino acids. Germline trimming cut 0 bases from V and 5 bases from J; bases unmatched to any gene: 11. CDR3 sequence reads: CASSLGGMGTGEDQPQHF. DNA of the CDR3: TGTGCCAGCAGCTTGGGGGGAATGGGGACAGGGGAAGATCAGCCCCAGCATTTT. Full variable domain (rest looked up from reference TRBV5-6 and TRBJ1-5): DAGVTQSPTHLIKTRGQQVTLRCSPKSGHDTVSWYQQALGQGPQFIFQYYEEEERQRGNFPDRFSGHQFPNYSSELNVNALLLGDSALYLCASSLGGMGTGEDQPQHFGDGTRLSIL.

The rearrangement joins TRBV11-1 to TRBJ1-2, with D unclear. The V end lost 1 base, the J end lost 4 bases, and 10 bases lay between the germline ends. This CDR3 has 14 residues. Germline CDR1 reads SGHAT; CDR2 reads FQDESV (reference sequence). The CDR3, as DNA: TGTGCCAGCAGCTTAGTCTCTCAACTCTATGGCTACACCTTC. It specifies CASSLVSQLYGYTF.

The V gene is TRBV5-1, the J gene TRBJ2-7, with D uncertain. The CDR3 totals 15 residues. Germline CDR1 SGHRS, CDR2 YFSETQ. Trimming removed 2 bases from V and 1 base from J, with 13 bases in between. CDR3 sequence: CASSLDQALSYEQYF. The CDR3 coding sequence is TGCGCCAGCAGCTTAGATCAGGCCTTGTCCTACGAGCAGTACTTC.

This sequence joins TRBV6-5 and TRBJ1-2; D call uncertain. The CDR3 sequence is 12 residues long. CDR1 and CDR2 (germline): MNHEY, SVGAGI. Trimming left V 4 bases short and J 3 bases short, with 6 bases between. CDR3 in DNA: TGTGCCAGCAGTTCGGGTCACTATGGCTACACCTTC. This encodes CASSSGHYGYTF.

In this sample, this clone turned up once. This sequence joins TRBV28 and TRBJ2-4; TRBD1 or TRBD2 may be the D gene (5 bases each). This CDR3 spans 16 amino acids. CDR1 MDHEN and CDR2 SYDVKM come from the germline V gene. V gave up 2 bases and J gave up 1 base, with 12 bases separating them. CDR3 sequence reads: CASSLGGSSAKNIQYF. DNA of the CDR3: TGTGCCAGCAGTTTAGGGGGTTCCTCGGCCAAAAACATTCAGTACTTC.

In this sample, this clone turned up once. The chain is built from TRBV7-9 and TRBJ2-1, with 8 bases identical to TRBD2. The ends lost 1 base at V and 5 bases at J; junction bases unmatched: 7. CDR3 length equals 16 residues. From germline, CDR1 is SEHNR and CDR2 FQNEAQ (reference sequence). The CDR3 reads CASSLVRPSGHNEQFF. The CDR3 nucleotides read TGTGCCAGCAGCTTAGTTCGGCCTAGCGGGCACAATGAGCAGTTCTTC.

The CDR3 region has the DNA TGTGCCAGCAGTAGCCCACAGGGGGCTCAAGGATACGAGCAGTACTTC. As protein: CASSSPQGAQGYEQYF. The chain combines TRBV11-2 with TRBJ2-7, with 9 positions matching TRBD1. Germline V gene lookup returns CDR1 SGHAT and CDR2 FQNNGV. This CDR3 has 16 amino acids. J gave up 4 bases and V 6 bases, and 13 bases lay outside the gene matches.

The chain has TRBV5-1 and TRBJ1-5, with D possibly matching TRBD1 (5 bases). Germline CDR1 SGHRS, CDR2 YFSETQ. This CDR3 contains 14 residues. Deletions cut 4 bases from V and 5 bases from J, with 13 bases between. The CDR3 protein is CASSPGEAHQPQHF. The CDR3 DNA reads TGCGCCAGCAGCCCGGGGGAAGCTCATCAGCCCCAGCATTTT.

The J gene is TRBJ2-3, the V gene TRBV9; 9 bases are shared with TRBD2. The CDR3 extends over 16 amino acids. Germline assignment: CDR1 SGDLS and CDR2 YYNGEE. J gave up 4 bases and V 0 bases, and 6 bases lay outside the gene matches. This CDR3 reads CASSVGYSGRSDTQYF. The DNA of the CDR3 is TGTGCCAGCAGCGTAGGGTACAGCGGGAGGTCAGATACGCAGTATTTT.

The chain is built from TRBV4-2 and TRBJ2-1; possible D gene TRBD2, 7 bases. Germline assignment: CDR1 LGHNA and CDR2 YNFKEQ. The V gene lost 4 bases and the J gene lost 2 bases, with 18 bases spanning the gap. The length of the CDR3 is 17 residues. CDR3 coding DNA: TGTGCCAGCAGCCGCCTTATTGCCGGGGGGCCCTACAATGAGCAGTTCTTC. The encoded protein is CASSRLIAGGPYNEQFF.

CDR3 sequence reads: CACGLLQGAGELFF. CDR3 coding DNA: TGTGCCTGTGGACTCCTACAGGGGGCCGGGGAGCTGTTTTTT. The chain employs TRBV2 and TRBJ2-2; the match to TRBD1 covers 8 bases. This CDR3 comprises 14 residues. J lost 6 bases, V lost 11 bases, and 11 bases had no gene match. Germline V gene lookup returns CDR1 SNHLY and CDR2 FYNNEI.

The rearrangement uses TRBV11-2 and TRBJ2-1; possible D gene TRBD1, 6 bases. The V gene lost 5 bases and the J gene lost 1 base, with 12 bases spanning the gap. The CDR3 sequence is 15 residues long. CDR1 is SGHAT and CDR2 is FQNNGV in the germline V gene. The CDR3 DNA reads TGTGCCAGCAGCGACAGGCCCCGATCCTACAATGAGCAGTTCTTC. Translating it yields CASSDRPRSYNEQFF.

The chain combines TRBV5-1 with TRBJ2-2; 11 positions match TRBD2. The CDR3 covers 14 residues. Trimming removed 4 bases from V and 7 bases from J; junction bases left unmatched: 3. The V gene's germline CDR1 is SGHRS and CDR2 YFSETQ. The CDR3 DNA follows: TGCGCCAGCAGCCCCGGGACTAGCGGCGGGGAGCTGTTTTTT. Encoded protein: CASSPGTSGGELFF.